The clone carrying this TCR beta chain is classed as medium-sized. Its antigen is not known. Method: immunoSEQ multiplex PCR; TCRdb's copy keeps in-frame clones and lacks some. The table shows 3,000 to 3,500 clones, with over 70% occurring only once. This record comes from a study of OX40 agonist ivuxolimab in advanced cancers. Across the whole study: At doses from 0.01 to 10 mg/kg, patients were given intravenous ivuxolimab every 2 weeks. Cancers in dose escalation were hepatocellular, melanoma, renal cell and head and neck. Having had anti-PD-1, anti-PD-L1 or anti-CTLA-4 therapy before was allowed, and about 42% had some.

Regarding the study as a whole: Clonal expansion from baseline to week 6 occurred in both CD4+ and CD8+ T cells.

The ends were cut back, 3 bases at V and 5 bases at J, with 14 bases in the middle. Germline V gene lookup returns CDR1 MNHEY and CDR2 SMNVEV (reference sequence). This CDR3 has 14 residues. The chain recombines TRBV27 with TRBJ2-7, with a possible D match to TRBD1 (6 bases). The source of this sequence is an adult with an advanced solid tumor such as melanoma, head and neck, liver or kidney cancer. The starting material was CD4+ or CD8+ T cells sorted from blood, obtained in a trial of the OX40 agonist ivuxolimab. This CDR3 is CASSFSRRGDEQYF. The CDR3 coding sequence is TGTGCCAGCAGTTTTTCACGCAGGGGAGACGAGCAGTACTTC.